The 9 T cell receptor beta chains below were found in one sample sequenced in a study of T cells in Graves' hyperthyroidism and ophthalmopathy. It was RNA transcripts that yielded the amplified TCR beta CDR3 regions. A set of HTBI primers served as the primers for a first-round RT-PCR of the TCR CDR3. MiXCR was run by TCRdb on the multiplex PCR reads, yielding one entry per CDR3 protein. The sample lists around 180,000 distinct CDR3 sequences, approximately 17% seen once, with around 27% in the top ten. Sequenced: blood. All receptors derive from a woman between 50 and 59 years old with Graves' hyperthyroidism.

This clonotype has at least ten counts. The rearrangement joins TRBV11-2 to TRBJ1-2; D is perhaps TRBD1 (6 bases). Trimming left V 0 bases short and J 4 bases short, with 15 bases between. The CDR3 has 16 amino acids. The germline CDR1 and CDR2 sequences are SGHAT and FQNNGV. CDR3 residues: CASSLDREGDAYGYTF. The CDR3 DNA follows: TGTGCCAGCAGCTTAGATCGAGAGGGGGATGCCTATGGCTACACCTTC. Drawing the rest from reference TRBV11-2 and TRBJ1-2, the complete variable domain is EAGVAQSPRYKIIEKRQSVAFWCNPISGHATLYWYQQILGQGPKLLIQFQNNGVVDDSQLPKDRFSAERLKGVDSTLKIQPAKLEDSAVYLCASSLDREGDAYGYTFGSGTRLTVV.

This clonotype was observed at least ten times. CDR3 protein: CASSLDQEGYTF. DNA of the CDR3: TGCGCCAGCAGCTTGGATCAGGAGGGCTACACCTTC. The chain recombines TRBV5-1 with TRBJ1-2; no clear D. CDR1 is SGHRS and CDR2 is YFSETQ in the germline V gene. The ends were cut back, 0 bases at V and 8 bases at J, with 8 bases in the middle. The CDR3 extends over 12 amino acids.

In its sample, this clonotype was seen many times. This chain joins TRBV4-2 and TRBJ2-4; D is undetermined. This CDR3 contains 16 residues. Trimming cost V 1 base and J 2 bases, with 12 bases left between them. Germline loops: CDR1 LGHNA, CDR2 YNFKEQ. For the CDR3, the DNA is TGTGCCAGCAGCCAAGCCGAAGTCAAATCCAAAAACATTCAGTACTTC. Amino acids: CASSQAEVKSKNIQYF.

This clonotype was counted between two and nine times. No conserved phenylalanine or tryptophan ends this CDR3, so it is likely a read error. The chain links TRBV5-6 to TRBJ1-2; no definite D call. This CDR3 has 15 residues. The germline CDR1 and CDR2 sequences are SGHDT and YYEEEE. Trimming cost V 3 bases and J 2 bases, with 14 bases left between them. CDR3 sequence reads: CASSSEPLLNYGYTL. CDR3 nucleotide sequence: TGTGCCAGCAGCTCCGAACCCTTACTGAACTATGGCTACACCCTC.

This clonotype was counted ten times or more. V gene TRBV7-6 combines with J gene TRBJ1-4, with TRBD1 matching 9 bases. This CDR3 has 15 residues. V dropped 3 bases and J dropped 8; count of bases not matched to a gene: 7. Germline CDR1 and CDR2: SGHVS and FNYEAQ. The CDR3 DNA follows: TGTGCCAGCAGCTTTCGGGGACAGGGATACGAAAAACTGTTTTTT. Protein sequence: CASSFRGQGYEKLFF.

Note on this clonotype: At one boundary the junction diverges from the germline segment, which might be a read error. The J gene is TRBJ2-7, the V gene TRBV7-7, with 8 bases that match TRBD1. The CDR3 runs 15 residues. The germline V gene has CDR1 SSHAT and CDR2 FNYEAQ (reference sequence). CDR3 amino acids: CASSPGTGSSYEQYF. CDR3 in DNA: TGTGCTAGCAGCCCCGGGACAGGCTCATCCTACGAGCAGTACTTC.

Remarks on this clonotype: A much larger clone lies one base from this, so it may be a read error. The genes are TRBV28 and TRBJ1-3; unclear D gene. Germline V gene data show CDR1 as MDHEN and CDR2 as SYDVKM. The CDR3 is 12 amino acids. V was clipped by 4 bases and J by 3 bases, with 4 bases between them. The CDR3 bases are TGTGCCAGCAGTTACCGTGGAAACACCATATATTTT. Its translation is CASSYRGNTIYF. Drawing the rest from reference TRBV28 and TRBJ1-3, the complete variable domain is DVKVTQSSRYLVKRTGEKVFLECVQDMDHENMFWYRQDPGLGLRLIYFSYDVKMKEKGDIPEGYSVSREKKERFSLILESASTNQTSMYLCASSYRGNTIYFGEGSWLTVV.

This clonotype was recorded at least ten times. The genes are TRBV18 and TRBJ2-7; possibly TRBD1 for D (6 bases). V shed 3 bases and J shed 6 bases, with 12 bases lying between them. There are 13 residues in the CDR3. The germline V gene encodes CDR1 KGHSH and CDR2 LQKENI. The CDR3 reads CASSPQGSGEQYF. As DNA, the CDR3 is TGTGCCAGCTCACCCCAGGGGTCCGGCGAGCAGTACTTC. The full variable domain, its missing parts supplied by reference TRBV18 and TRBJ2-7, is NAGVMQNPRHLVRRRGQEARLRCSPMKGHSHVYWYRQLPEEGLKFMVYLQKENIIDESGMPKERFSAEFPKEGPSILRIQQVVRGDSAAYFCASSPQGSGEQYFGPGTRLTVT.

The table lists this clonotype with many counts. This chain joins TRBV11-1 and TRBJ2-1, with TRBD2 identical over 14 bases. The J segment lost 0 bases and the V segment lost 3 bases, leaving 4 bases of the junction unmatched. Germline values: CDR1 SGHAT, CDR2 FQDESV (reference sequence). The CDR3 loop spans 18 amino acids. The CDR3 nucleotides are TGTGCCAGCAGCTTGGGACTAGCGGGGGCGATCTCCTACAATGAGCAGTTCTTC. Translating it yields CASSLGLAGAISYNEQFF.